This is a list of T cell receptor beta chains from one sample in a study of identical twins. MiXCR was run by TCRdb on the 5' RACE reads, yielding one entry per CDR3 protein. The repertoire includes some 560,000 distinct CDR3 sequences, just under 10% of them detected once, and roughly 3.2% sits in the top ten. These data also featured in a second study, about yellow fever vaccine responses in identical twins.

Sequencing was done on a sample of PBMCs. All receptors come from a woman aged 18-30 years in good health. CDR3s include the opening cysteine and the closing phenylalanine or tryptophan. D genes are given only for firm matches. Clone size is stated in some rows and not others, as once, few, many or a class when expanded.

d_call	v_call	clone_size	j_call	cdr3_aa	cdr3_nt
NA	TRBV5-1	many	TRBJ2-1	CASSLSGDSYNEQFF	TGCGCCAGCAGCCTTAGCGGCGACTCCTACAATGAGCAGTTCTTC
NA	TRBV6-1	few	TRBJ2-3	CASRGGRNTDTQYF	TGTGCCAGCAGGGGAGGACGGAACACAGATACGCAGTATTTT
NA	TRBV5-1	many	TRBJ1-1	CASSLAGTVNTEAFF	TGCGCCAGCAGCTTGGCAGGGACGGTGAACACTGAAGCTTTCTTT
NA	TRBV4-3	NA	TRBJ2-1	CASSQGSGFDSYNEQFF	TGCGCCAGCAGCCAAGGTTCAGGGTTCGACTCCTACAATGAGCAGTTCTTC
NA	TRBV10-3	few	TRBJ2-2	CAISVGLQNTGELFF	TGTGCCATCAGTGTAGGACTACAAAACACCGGGGAGCTGTTTTTT
NA	TRBV5-6	NA	TRBJ2-3	CASSRRWGELTDTQYF	TGTGCCAGCAGCCGGAGGTGGGGGGAACTCACAGATACGCAGTATTTT
NA	TRBV4-2	NA	TRBJ2-7	CASSHQLGLSYEQYF	TGTGCCAGCAGCCATCAATTGGGTTTATCCTACGAGCAGTACTTC
NA	TRBV6-5	many	TRBJ2-2	CASSYLTPRGELFF	TGTGCCAGCAGTTACTTGACGCCGCGCGGGGAGCTGTTTTTT
TRBD2	TRBV3-1	few	TRBJ2-5	CASSQGLDEETQYF	TGTGCCAGCAGCCAGGGACTAGACGAAGAGACCCAGTACTTC
NA	TRBV3-1	many	TRBJ1-2	CASSPNISTRGYTF	TGTGCCAGCAGCCCGAACATCTCAACCCGGGGCTACACCTTC
NA	TRBV5-1	NA	TRBJ2-2	CASSFGGGTGNTGELFF	TGCGCCAGCAGCTTCGGCGGGGGGACAGGGAACACCGGGGAGCTGTTTTTT
NA	TRBV20-1	NA	TRBJ1-1	CSASKRAMNTEAFF	TGCAGTGCTTCAAAACGGGCTATGAACACTGAAGCTTTCTTT
TRBD2	TRBV11-2	NA	TRBJ2-7	CASSSQRTRPYEQYF	TGTGCCAGCAGCTCCCAACGGACTAGGCCCTACGAGCAGTACTTC
NA	TRBV10-3	NA	TRBJ2-7	CAISEYNWQNSYEQYF	TGTGCCATCAGTGAGTACAACTGGCAGAACTCCTACGAGCAGTACTTC
NA	TRBV20-1	few	TRBJ2-5	CSARQGIWTQYF	TGCAGTGCTAGGCAGGGAATCTGGACCCAGTACTTC
NA	TRBV15	NA	TRBJ1-2	CATSASYYGYTF	TGTGCCACCAGCGCAAGTTACTATGGCTACACCTTC
NA	TRBV15	many	TRBJ2-5	CATSRDPPLQETQYF	TGTGCCACCAGCAGAGACCCACCATTACAAGAGACCCAGTACTTC
TRBD2	TRBV6-5	few	TRBJ2-3	CASSYRFSSGFTDTQYF	TGTGCCAGCAGTTACCGATTTTCTAGCGGATTCACAGATACGCAGTATTTT
NA	TRBV29-1	few	TRBJ2-2	CSVPSSGELFF	TGCAGCGTGCCCTCTTCCGGGGAGCTGTTTTTT
NA	TRBV20-1	NA	TRBJ2-7	CSARDTTGLTYQYF	TGCAGTGCTAGAGATACTACCGGTCTTACGTATCAGTACTTC
NA	TRBV7-9	few	TRBJ2-7	CASAAGQGGEQYF	TGTGCCAGCGCGGCGGGGCAGGGGGGCGAGCAGTACTTC
TRBD1	TRBV7-9	NA	TRBJ1-5	CASSLAGRGVIQPQHF	TGTGCCAGCAGCTTAGCGGGCAGGGGGGTAATTCAGCCCCAGCATTTT
TRBD1	TRBV4-1	few	TRBJ2-7	CASSHQLQGNEQYF	TGCGCCAGCAGCCACCAACTACAGGGGAACGAGCAGTACTTC
NA	TRBV19	NA	TRBJ2-4	CASSTTQVAKNIQYF	TGTGCCAGTAGTACAACACAAGTAGCCAAAAACATTCAGTACTTC
TRBD2	TRBV30	few	TRBJ2-1	CACGTSGRPDNEQFF	TGTGCCTGTGGGACTAGCGGGAGGCCCGACAATGAGCAGTTCTTC
TRBD2	TRBV4-3	NA	TRBJ2-1	CASSQDMEGLAGRNEQFF	TGCGCCAGCAGCCAAGATATGGAGGGACTAGCGGGAAGGAATGAGCAGTTCTTC
TRBD1	TRBV4-1	few	TRBJ2-3	CASSQTRDRGQDTQYF	TGCGCCAGCAGCCAAACCCGGGACAGGGGTCAAGATACGCAGTATTTT
NA	TRBV12-3/TRBV12-4	NA	TRBJ2-7	CASSLRGRATNRAYEQYF	TGTGCCAGCAGTTTAAGGGGGAGGGCGACAAATCGAGCCTACGAGCAGTACTTC
NA	TRBV5-4	NA	TRBJ2-5	CASSSGAGSRETQYF	TGTGCCAGCAGCTCCGGTGCCGGGTCACGAGAGACCCAGTACTTC
TRBD2	TRBV20-1	NA	TRBJ2-3	CSAILAGGSTDTQYF	TGCAGTGCTATACTAGCGGGGGGGAGCACAGATACGCAGTATTTT
TRBD1	TRBV12-3/TRBV12-4	NA	TRBJ2-3	CASRPQGATDTQYF	TGTGCCAGCAGACCCCAGGGGGCGACGGATACGCAGTATTTT
NA	TRBV9	few	TRBJ2-7	CASSVAEQYF	TGTGCCAGCAGCGTAGCCGAGCAGTACTTC
NA	TRBV6-8	few	TRBJ2-1	CASSYLLRAYNEQFF	TGTGCCAGCAGTTACCTATTGCGGGCCTACAATGAGCAGTTCTTC
NA	TRBV9	few	TRBJ2-5	CASSDTSLGGETQYF	TGTGCCAGCAGCGACACTAGTCTCGGAGGGGAGACCCAGTACTTC
NA	TRBV15	few	TRBJ2-5	CATSPEDTQETQYF	TGTGCCACCAGCCCAGAGGACACCCAAGAGACCCAGTACTTC
TRBD1	TRBV2	NA	TRBJ2-5	CASSVIVGSDRGHGETQYF	TGTGCCAGCAGTGTAATCGTTGGGAGCGACAGGGGGCATGGAGAGACCCAGTACTTC
TRBD1	TRBV12-3/TRBV12-4	few	TRBJ1-5	CASSSRQGRPQHF	TGTGCCAGCAGCTCCAGACAGGGGCGGCCCCAGCATTTT
NA	TRBV7-6	few	TRBJ2-3	CASSLSGRDTDTQYF	TGTGCCAGCAGCTTGAGCGGCAGGGACACAGATACGCAGTATTTT
TRBD1	TRBV20-1	NA	TRBJ2-7	CSASKDRESEQYF	TGCAGTGCTAGCAAGGACAGGGAATCCGAGCAGTACTTC
TRBD2	TRBV9	NA	TRBJ2-1	CASRRTSGGENNVQFF	TGTGCCAGCAGGAGGACTAGCGGGGGGGAGAACAATGTGCAGTTCTTC